This T cell receptor beta chain emerged from a study of cytomegalovirus exposure and HLA in healthy donors. To note about this clone: Its target is unknown.

General study points: In vitro assays verified that three CMV-associated chains recognized CMV antigens specifically.

The CDR3 is 19 amino acids. CDR1 and CDR2 (germline): SGHTS, YDEGEE. Losses at the gene ends were 1 base for V and 1 base for J; bases not matched to a gene: 16. This PCR relied on a set of 60 Vbeta primers and 13 Jbeta primers. TCRdb's table, derived via immunoSEQ multiplex PCR, lists solely in-frame clones and lacks some. The sample has around 190,000 clones; around 80% are singletons. The sequence was collected from a man between 18 and 35 years old in good health and CMV-seronegative. V usage is TRBV5-8 and J usage is TRBJ1-1; the match to TRBD1 covers 7 bases. The sample was PBMCs. The CDR3 DNA reads TGTGCCAGCAGCTTGATACGTTTCGATTCGGACAGGCGGAACACTGAAGCTTTCTTT. It yields the protein CASSLIRFDSDRRNTEAFF.